Presented here are 21 T cell receptor beta chains from one specimen sequenced in a study of blood T cell repertoires in COVID-19. This table comes from immunoSEQ multiplex PCR, and its TCRdb copy is limited to in-frame clones, with some not included. The repertoire consists of hundreds of thousands of clones, with around nine tenths occurring once and the leading ten covering over 9%. The sequenced material came from PBMCs or T cells enriched from blood (not recorded which). All receptors derive from a woman between 40 and 55 years old who had recovered from COVID-19.

This clone was counted once. The chain is built from TRBV5-4 and TRBJ2-2; D is uncertain. Deletions cut 6 bases from V and 4 bases from J, with 13 bases between. In germline, CDR1 is SGHNT, CDR2 YYREEE (reference sequence). The CDR3 is 14 amino acids. CDR3 nucleotide sequence: TGTGCCAGCACCCTGCCAGGAAGCACCGGGGAGCTGTTTTTT. Translated, it gives CASTLPGSTGELFF. The variable domain in full, with the rest retrieved from reference TRBV5-4 and TRBJ2-2, is ETGVTQSPTHLIKTRGQQVTLRCSSQSGHNTVSWYQQALGQGPQFIFQYYREEENGRGNFPPRFSGLQFPNYSSELNVNALELDDSALYLCASTLPGSTGELFFGEGSRLTVL.

The chain carries TRBV3-1 (or the pseudogene TRBV3-2) and TRBJ1-6; D remains ambiguous. The CDR3 totals 13 residues. The ends were cut back, 1 base at V and 10 bases at J, with 8 bases in the middle. Germline values: CDR1 LGHDT, CDR2 YNNKEL (reference sequence). The chain's CDR3 is CASSQGQRSPLHF. DNA for the CDR3: TGTGCCAGCAGCCAAGGGCAGCGGTCACCCCTCCACTTT.

In the case of this clone: Other DNA sequences in this sample translate to the same CDR3. The CDR3 bases are TGTGCCAGCAGCTTGGAAGGGGGGGCGAACACCGGGGAGCTGTTTTTT. Residues: CASSLEGGANTGELFF. The V call is TRBV5-4, the J call TRBJ2-2; possible D gene TRBD2, 7 bases. CDR3 length equals 16 residues. Germline CDR1 and CDR2: SGHNT and YYREEE (reference sequence). V shed 0 bases and J shed 0 bases, with 9 bases lying between them.

The V gene is TRBV29-1, the J gene TRBJ2-7; tentative D call: TRBD2 (5 bases). The CDR3 covers 14 residues. V dropped 1 base and J dropped 4 bases, with 14 bases sitting between them. Germline loops: CDR1 SQVTM, CDR2 ANQGSEA. The CDR3 loop is CSVEGAGTSYEQYF. CDR3 sequence (DNA): TGCAGCGTTGAAGGCGCGGGCACTAGTTACGAGCAGTACTTC.

The chain combines TRBV28 with TRBJ1-1, with a tentative D call TRBD1 (6 bases). V dropped 7 bases and J dropped 8 bases, with 20 bases sitting between them. The germline CDR1 and CDR2 sequences are MDHEN and SYDVKM. CDR3 length: 14 residues. CDR3 in DNA: TGTGCCAGCACCCCCGGGGGGCCGGTCACAGAAGCTTTCTTT. This gives the protein CASTPGGPVTEAFF.

The chain joins TRBV4-3 to TRBJ2-1; 10 bases are a match to TRBD2. Trimming took 0 bases from V and 0 from J; bases not matched to a gene: 11. The V gene's germline CDR1 is LGHNA and CDR2 YSLEER. The CDR3 sequence is 20 residues long. This CDR3 reads CASSQDRLAGALSSYNEQFF. As DNA, the CDR3 is TGCGCCAGCAGCCAAGATCGTCTAGCGGGGGCCTTAAGCTCCTACAATGAGCAGTTCTTC.

The rearrangement links TRBV18 to TRBJ1-4; TRBD1 matches at 7 bases. This CDR3 comprises 17 residues. Germline-derived CDR1 and CDR2 are KGHSH and LQKENI. Trimming removed 1 base from V and 0 bases from J; junction bases left unmatched: 5. Here the CDR3 reads CASSPRAGGATNEKLFF. CDR3 nucleotide sequence: TGTGCCAGCTCACCACGGGCAGGGGGTGCAACTAATGAAAAACTGTTTTTT.

This sequence joins TRBV27 and TRBJ1-5, with D possibly matching TRBD1 (6 bases). Looked up from germline, CDR1 is MNHEY and CDR2 is SMNVEV (reference sequence). The ends were cut back, 5 bases at V and 9 bases at J, with 17 bases in the middle. This CDR3 contains 14 residues. The CDR3 DNA follows: TGTGCCAGCAGTACAAGACAGGCCGTTCGGCCCCAGCATTTT. Its translation is CASSTRQAVRPQHF.

This clone is a singleton in its sample. The rearrangement links TRBV30 to TRBJ2-3; 12 nucleotides match TRBD2. There are 16 residues in the CDR3. V lost 2 bases, J lost 3 bases, and 6 bases stayed unmatched. CDR1 and CDR2 from the germline V gene are GTSNPN and SVGIG (reference sequence). CDR3 region: CAWSLLAGGMTDTQYF. The DNA of the CDR3 is TGTGCCTGGAGTTTACTAGCGGGAGGTATGACAGATACGCAGTATTTT.

This clone turned up a few times. The chain recombines TRBV9 with TRBJ2-1; 8 bases are a match to TRBD2. There are 16 residues in the CDR3. CDR1 is SGDLS, CDR2 YYNGEE, per germline. V shed 3 bases, J shed 0 bases, and the junction held 5 bases outside the gene matches. The CDR3 DNA reads as TGTGCCAGCAGCGAGCGGGGGACTAGCTCCTACAATGAGCAGTTCTTC. This sequence encodes CASSERGTSSYNEQFF.

The chain is built from TRBV29-1 and TRBJ2-5; 8 bases match TRBD1. The CDR3 sequence is 14 residues long. The trim removed 8 bases at V and 3 bases at J, leaving 11 bases unmatched. CDR1 and CDR2 from the germline V gene are SQVTM and ANQGSEA. The CDR3 DNA sequence: TGCAGCATACTACACCCGGACAGGGAAGAGACCCAGTACTTC. This translates into CSILHPDREETQYF.

The V and J genes are TRBV7-6 and TRBJ2-1; TRBD2 matches at 10 bases. The CDR3 extends over 20 amino acids. The V gene end was trimmed by 2 bases and the J gene end by 2 bases; junction bases not matched to a gene: 15. Germline CDR1 SGHVS, CDR2 FNYEAQ. CDR3 sequence: CASSLIMSSGGFLTYNEQFF. DNA for the CDR3: TGTGCCAGCAGCTTAATAATGTCTAGCGGGGGCTTCCTTACCTACAATGAGCAGTTCTTC.

The sample holds one count of this clone. V usage is TRBV15 and J usage is TRBJ2-5; 8 bases agree with TRBD2. The germline V gene has CDR1 LNHNV and CDR2 YYDKDF (reference sequence). V shed 2 bases, J shed 3 bases, and the junction held 5 bases outside the gene matches. This CDR3 is 15 amino acids long. Here the CDR3 reads CATSRSVGREETQYF. The DNA for the CDR3 is TGTGCCACCAGCAGATCCGTCGGGAGGGAAGAGACCCAGTACTTC.

The rearrangement joins TRBV28 to TRBJ2-5; 14 bases map to TRBD2. Germline CDR1 is MDHEN and CDR2 is SYDVKM. The CDR3 covers 15 residues. V was pared by 8 bases and J by 4 bases, with 6 bases of the junction left unmatched. CDR3 nucleotides: TGTGCCAGCGGACGACTAGCGGGAGGGCGAGAGACCCAGTACTTC. Translation: CASGRLAGGRETQYF.

The chain joins TRBV6-5 to TRBJ2-3; TRBD1 matches 8 bases. The CDR3 is 15 residues long. Trimming removed 2 bases from V and 1 base from J; junction bases left unmatched: 2. Per the germline V gene, CDR1 is MNHEY and CDR2 is SVGAGI. CDR3 region: CASSYKGQGTDTQYF. CDR3 bases: TGTGCCAGCAGTTACAAGGGACAGGGCACAGATACGCAGTATTTT.

V and J are TRBV4-1 and TRBJ2-2, with 10 bases fitting TRBD2. Per germline, CDR1 MGHRA and CDR2 YSYEKL. The CDR3 spans 19 residues. V gave up 3 bases and J gave up 7 bases; unmatched junction bases: 17. For the CDR3, the DNA is TGCGCCAGCAGCCATTCCCGTCTGGGAACTAGCGGGATGTACGGGGAGCTGTTTTTT. It codes for CASSHSRLGTSGMYGELFF.

CDR3 bases: TGTGCCAGTAGTAACCCCACTAGCATGGAAGAGACCCAGTACTTC. Amino acid sequence: CASSNPTSMEETQYF. V gene TRBV19 combines with J gene TRBJ2-5; possible D gene TRBD2, 6 bases. This CDR3 has 15 residues. CDR1 is LNHDA and CDR2 is SQIVND in the germline V gene (reference sequence). Trimming left V 4 bases short and J 3 bases short, with 15 bases between.

This clone was picked up a small number of times. The chain joins TRBV21-1 to TRBJ2-7; TRBD2 is the table's D call and was not checked against the DNA. TRBV21-1 is flagged as a pseudogene. The CDR3 is 15 amino acids. In nucleotides, the CDR3 is TGTGCCAGCAAAACTAGCGGGCCTCCGATAAACGAGCAGTACTTC. Residues: CASKTSGPPINEQYF.

This sequence joins TRBV2 and TRBJ1-1; 9 bases agree with TRBD1. CDR3 length: 13 residues. V shed 4 bases, J shed 4 bases, and the junction held 1 base outside the gene matches. CDR1 SNHLY and CDR2 FYNNEI come from the germline V gene. The CDR3 DNA reads as TGTGCCAGCAGTGTGGACAGGGGCACTGAAGCTTTCTTT. This gives the protein CASSVDRGTEAFF.

CDR3 DNA: TGTGCCACCAGTGACCCCAGGGCAGGGCTCTACGAGCAGTACTTC. Translation gives CATSDPRAGLYEQYF. The chain is built from TRBV24-1 and TRBJ2-7; weak D call: TRBD1 (5 bases). The CDR3 is made up of 15 amino acids. CDR1 and CDR2 (germline): KGHDR, SFDVKD. V was trimmed by 4 bases and J by 3 bases, leaving 15 bases between them.

The J gene is TRBJ1-1, the V gene TRBV6-4; 8 bases map to TRBD1. The V gene end was trimmed by 6 bases and the J gene end by 3 bases; junction bases not matched to a gene: 9. Germline V gene sequence: CDR1 MRHNA, CDR2 SNTAGT. The CDR3 sequence is 15 residues long. Here the CDR3 reads CASSQDRAGYTEAFF. CDR3 nucleotide sequence: TGTGCCAGCAGCCAGGACAGGGCAGGGTACACTGAAGCTTTCTTT.